This T cell receptor (beta chain) was captured in a study of shared clonotypes between healthy human individuals. As for the study in general: Donors had three CD4 naive, three CD4 memory, two CD8 naive and one CD8 memory plate apiece.

Authors' processing steps: ImmunoSEQ gave junction-only sequences without quality scores, so filtering differed. Here immunoSEQ multiplex PCR was the method, and the copy in TCRdb shows in-frame clones only, minus some. V, J and clone size reflect that table, while D and trimming were determined from the DNA. The sample includes roughly 2.2 million clones, around 92% of them seen just once. CDR1 SSHAT and CDR2 FNYEAQ come from the germline V gene (reference sequence). Trimming left V 4 bases short and J 8 bases short, with 16 bases between. The CDR3 length is 14 residues. Details on this clone: Its antigen is as yet unknown.

General study results and limits: Donors were few, which limited the genetic and exposure-history diversity represented.

Specimen: naive CD4+ T cells from PBMCs. Subset defined: CD45RA+ positively selected. The receptor comes from a man younger than 35 in good health. Some clones in this sample may be carry-over from other donors' samples. The chain combines TRBV7-7 with TRBJ2-3; D tentatively reads TRBD1 or TRBD2 (5 bases each). The CDR3 is CASSSGTIGGTQYF. CDR3 sequence (DNA): TGTGCCAGCAGCTCCGGGACGATCGGCGGTACGCAGTATTTT.